This TCR beta chain was profiled in a study of shared clonotypes between healthy human individuals. Study conclusions and caveats: Researchers found naive subsets generally carried larger estimated richness than memory subsets.

The CDR3 is 13 residues long. Germline V gene sequence: CDR1 SGHNT, CDR2 YENEEA. V was clipped by 4 bases and J by 1 base, with 8 bases between them. Profiling relied on immunoSEQ multiplex PCR, and the TCRdb table lists in-frame clones only, not all of them. The sample lists roughly 2.2 million clones, over 85% occurring once. Note on this clone: The antigen is unknown.

This receptor was identified in a man between 18 and 29 years old in good health. Some clones in this sample may be carry-over from other donors' samples. Input material: naive CD4+ T cells from PBMCs. Noted subset: CD45RA+ positively selected. This sequence joins TRBV11-3 and TRBJ2-7; D remains ambiguous. The CDR3 nucleotides read TGTGCCAGCAGCTCGGGCGGATCCTACGAGCAGTACTTC. It codes for CASSSGGSYEQYF. Looking up the rest from reference TRBV11-3 and TRBJ2-7 gives the full variable domain: EAGVVQSPRYKIIEKKQPVAFWCNPISGHNTLYWYLQNLGQGPELLIRYENEEAVDDSQLPKDRFSAERLKGVDSTLKIQPAELGDSAVYLCASSSGGSYEQYFGPGTRLTVT.